Reported below is one TCR beta chain. TCRdb's copy holds only in-frame clones and misses some; the assay was immunoSEQ multiplex PCR. The profile shows roughly 150,000 clones, about nine tenths of them singletons. The entry originates in a study of blood T cell repertoires in COVID-19. V was pared by 6 bases and J by 4 bases, with 6 bases of the junction left unmatched. The CDR3 is made up of 16 amino acids. The germline V gene encodes CDR1 KGHSH and CDR2 LQKENI. The material sequenced was peripheral blood. The rearrangement links TRBV18 to TRBJ2-1; TRBD2 aligns across 13 bases. The TCR comes from a woman in her 70s with acute or convalescent COVID-19. CDR3 loop: CASSGTSGAPYNEQFF. CDR3 DNA: TGTGCCAGCTCGGGGACTAGCGGGGCGCCATACAATGAGCAGTTCTTC.